This entry concerns a single T cell receptor (beta chain). Its specificity is not known. This sample was included in a study of cytomegalovirus exposure and HLA in healthy donors. Study-level findings and limits: The study dropped some indistinguishable V segments, TRBV6-2 and TRBV6-3 among them. The Asian-associated ancestry cluster reportedly had fewer N-insertions than the 666-donor mean in a later analysis.

Germline assignment: CDR1 SGHDT and CDR2 YYEEEE. CDR3 size: 16 residues. The V end was cut by 0 bases, the J end by 4 bases, with 15 bases between. Researchers ran the PCR with 60 Vbeta and 13 Jbeta primers. Libraries were prepared by immunoSEQ multiplex PCR; TCRdb keeps only in-frame clonotypes and omits some of them. The sample yields 130,000 or so clones, 60% to 80% seen once. The chain couples TRBV5-6 to TRBJ2-3; the D gene is possibly TRBD2 (6 bases). This receptor was taken from a man aged 50 to 59 in good health and CMV-seropositive. Material: PBMCs. The CDR3 protein is CASSLVVSGGADTQYF. CDR3 DNA sequence: TGTGCCAGCAGCTTGGTTGTTAGCGGAGGGGCAGATACGCAGTATTTT.